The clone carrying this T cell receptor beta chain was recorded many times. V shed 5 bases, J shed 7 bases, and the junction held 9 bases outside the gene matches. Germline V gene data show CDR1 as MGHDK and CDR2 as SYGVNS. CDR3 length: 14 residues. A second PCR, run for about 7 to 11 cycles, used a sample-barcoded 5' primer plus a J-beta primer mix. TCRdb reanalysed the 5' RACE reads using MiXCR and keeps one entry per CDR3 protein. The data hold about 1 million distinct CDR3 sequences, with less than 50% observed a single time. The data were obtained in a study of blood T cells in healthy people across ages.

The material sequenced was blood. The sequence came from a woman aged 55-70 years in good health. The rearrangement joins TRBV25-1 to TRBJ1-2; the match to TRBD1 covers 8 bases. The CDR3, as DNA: TGTGCCAGCAGTCCAGACAGGGGAGAGGGTGGCTACACCTTC. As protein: CASSPDRGEGGYTF.